Below are 11 T cell receptor beta chains sequenced from a single sample in a study of HIV-infected patients and healthy controls. One entry per CDR3 protein, called by TCRdb with MiXCR from the 5' RACE reads. Among around 67,000 distinct CDR3 sequences, about 16% were seen once, and the ten largest hold approximately 5%. The sample was CD4+ T cells from blood. The receptors stem from a human donor in good health.

V usage is TRBV27 and J usage is TRBJ1-1; TRBD1 matches at 9 bases. The V and J ends lost 2 bases and 1 base, in that order; junction bases with no gene match: 5. This CDR3 is built from 16 residues. Germline assignment: CDR1 MNHEY and CDR2 SMNVEV (reference sequence). The CDR3, as DNA: TGTGCCAGCAGTTTAGACAGGGGGATAGGGAACACTGAAGCTTTCTTT. It is translated as CASSLDRGIGNTEAFF.

This clonotype was counted a few times. The chain joins TRBV30 to TRBJ1-2; weak D call: TRBD1 (5 bases). Germline V CDR1 and CDR2: GTSNPN, SVGIG (reference sequence). Trimming took off 3 bases at V and 5 bases at J, with 10 bases between the two ends. The CDR3 contains 12 residues. As DNA, the CDR3 is TGTGCCTGGAGGCAAGGGGTGTATGGCTACACCTTC. It encodes CAWRQGVYGYTF. Complete variable domain (other parts from reference TRBV30 and TRBJ1-2): SQTIHQWPATLVQPVGSPLSLECTVEGTSNPNLYWYRQAAGRGLQLLFYSVGIGQISSEVPQNLSASRPQDRQFILSSKKLLLSDSGFYLCAWRQGVYGYTFGSGTRLTVV.

This clonotype showed up just a few times. The chain has TRBV24-1 and TRBJ1-1; D is ambiguous. The germline V gene encodes CDR1 KGHDR and CDR2 SFDVKD. The CDR3 has 13 amino acids. V lost 0 bases, J lost 11 bases, and 12 bases lay in between. The CDR3 protein is CATSDLDSSGAFF. In DNA, the CDR3 is TGTGCCACCAGTGATTTGGACTCCAGTGGGGCTTTCTTT.

This sequence joins TRBV3-1 and TRBJ2-1; D possibly corresponds to TRBD2 (6 bases). The V end lost 2 bases, the J end lost 11 bases, and 19 bases lay between the germline ends. Per germline, CDR1 LGHDT and CDR2 YNNKEL (reference sequence). The CDR3 is made up of 15 amino acids. This CDR3 is CASSQFRDSGFQQFF. The CDR3, as DNA: TGTGCCAGCAGCCAATTCCGGGACTCCGGATTCCAGCAGTTCTTC.

This clonotype occurred a few times. The chain has TRBV4-3 and TRBJ1-3, with D unresolved. Trimming shortened V by 1 base and J by 0 bases, and 10 bases separated the two germline ends. The CDR3 length is 16 residues. Looked up from germline, CDR1 is LGHNA and CDR2 is YSLEER. CDR3 DNA sequence: TGCGCCAGCAGCCAAGGGGCAGAACTCTCTGGAAACACCATATATTTT. Translating it yields CASSQGAELSGNTIYF.

This clonotype has just a few counts. The chain couples TRBV7-2 to TRBJ2-7, with 11 bases matching TRBD2. The length of the CDR3 is 14 residues. Germline V gene lookup returns CDR1 SGHTA and CDR2 FQGNSA. V shed 2 bases and J 4 bases; nucleotides not matched to a gene: 1. CDR3 amino acids: CASSLRLAGYEQYF. The CDR3 nucleotides are TGTGCCAGCAGCTTAAGACTAGCGGGGTACGAGCAGTACTTC. Full variable domain (missing parts from reference TRBV7-2 and TRBJ2-7): GAGVSQSPSNKVTEKGKDVELRCDPISGHTALYWYRQSLGQGLEFLIYFQGNSAPDKSGLPSDRFSAERTGGSVSTLTIQRTQQEDSAVYLCASSLRLAGYEQYFGPGTRLTVT.

This chain joins TRBV11-3 and TRBJ2-7; 9 bases align to TRBD1. V dropped 5 bases and J dropped 6; count of bases not matched to a gene: 8. This CDR3 comprises 14 residues. Germline V gives CDR1 SGHNT, CDR2 YENEEA. The CDR3: CASSTQGQGGEQYF. The CDR3, as DNA: TGTGCCAGCAGCACACAGGGACAGGGAGGCGAGCAGTACTTC. Variable domain in full (rest from reference TRBV11-3 and TRBJ2-7): EAGVVQSPRYKIIEKKQPVAFWCNPISGHNTLYWYLQNLGQGPELLIRYENEEAVDDSQLPKDRFSAERLKGVDSTLKIQPAELGDSAVYLCASSTQGQGGEQYFGPGTRLTVT.

This clonotype was observed a few times. The chain carries TRBV28 and TRBJ2-2, with D maybe TRBD2 (5 bases). CDR3 length: 15 amino acids. The germline CDR1 and CDR2 sequences are MDHEN and SYDVKM. Trimming left V 2 bases short and J 0 bases short, with 7 bases between. CDR3 in DNA: TGTGCCAGCAGTTTAAGCGGAACGAACACCGGGGAGCTGTTTTTT. Its protein product is CASSLSGTNTGELFF.

There are a few counts of this clonotype. The chain couples TRBV7-2 to TRBJ2-5, with D unresolved. Germline loops: CDR1 SGHTA, CDR2 FQGNSA. CDR3 size: 15 residues. V was clipped by 1 base and J by 0 bases, with 9 bases between them. CDR3 residues: CASSLVRTNQETQYF. In nucleotides, the CDR3 is TGTGCCAGCAGCTTAGTGCGGACCAACCAAGAGACCCAGTACTTC.

The gene calls are TRBV12-3 or TRBV12-4 and TRBJ2-1; TRBD2 matches at 13 bases. The CDR3 extends over 14 amino acids. Trimming removed 7 bases from V and 9 bases from J; junction bases left unmatched: 6. CDR3 region: CASTPGLAGTEQFF. In nucleotides, the CDR3 is TGTGCCAGCACTCCGGGACTAGCGGGGACTGAGCAGTTCTTC.

The J gene is TRBJ2-3, the V gene TRBV29-1; weak D call: TRBD1 (5 bases). Germline V gives CDR1 SQVTM, CDR2 ANQGSEA. Trimming shortened V by 7 bases and J by 7 bases, and 9 bases separated the two germline ends. This CDR3 has 10 residues. CDR3 in amino acids: CSARVNTQYF. CDR3 coding DNA: TGCAGCGCCAGGGTCAATACGCAGTATTTT.